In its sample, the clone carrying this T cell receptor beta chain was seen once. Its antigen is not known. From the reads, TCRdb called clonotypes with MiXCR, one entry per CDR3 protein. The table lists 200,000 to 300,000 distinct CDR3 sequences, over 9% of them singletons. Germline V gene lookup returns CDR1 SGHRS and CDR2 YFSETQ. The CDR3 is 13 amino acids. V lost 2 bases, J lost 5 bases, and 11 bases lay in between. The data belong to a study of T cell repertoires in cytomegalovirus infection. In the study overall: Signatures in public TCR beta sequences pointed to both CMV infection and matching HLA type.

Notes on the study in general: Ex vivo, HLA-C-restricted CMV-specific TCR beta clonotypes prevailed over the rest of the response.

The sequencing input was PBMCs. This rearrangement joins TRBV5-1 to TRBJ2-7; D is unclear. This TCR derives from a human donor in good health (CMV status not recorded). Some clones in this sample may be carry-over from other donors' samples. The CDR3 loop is CASSLDTRDEQYF. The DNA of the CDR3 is TGCGCCAGCAGCTTAGACACCAGAGACGAGCAGTACTTC.